The present TCR beta chain was sequenced within a study of neurological immune-mediated disorders. Overall study findings and caveats: Subjects shared no identical expanded-clone CDR3 amino acid sequences, suggesting private TCR-beta repertoires in all groups. It was HTLV-1-associated myelopathy that showed the most TCR clonal expansion, while multiple sclerosis showed the least, falling below healthy controls.

As healthy controls, volunteers from a blood bank in Maryland, USA, were used. The unsorted libraries originated from 2 million PBMCs kept at -80 C. This clonotype was recorded many times. Its specificity is not known. TCRdb independently ran MiXCR on the 5' RACE reads; one entry per CDR3 protein. The sample consists of tens of thousands of distinct CDR3 sequences, approximately 10% of them appearing once. The ends were cut back, 4 bases at V and 0 bases at J, with 12 bases in the middle. This CDR3 contains 14 residues. Germline V gives CDR1 DFQATT, CDR2 SNEGSKA (reference sequence). Specimen: PBMCs. The origin of this receptor is a man aged 40-49 years in good health. The chain joins TRBV20-1 to TRBJ1-1, with D possibly TRBD1 on 6 matching bases. The CDR3 bases are TGCAGTGCTACCAACAGGGTGATGAACACTGAAGCTTTCTTT. It codes for CSATNRVMNTEAFF.